Each of the 23 T cell receptor beta chains below was sequenced from the same sample in a study of blood T cell repertoires in COVID-19 (dated by TCRdb to the early 2020s). Receptors were amplified or captured by the immunoSEQ multiplex PCR assay. The table comes from immuneACCESS by way of TCRdb, which keeps in-frame sequences with V and J called. Part of the clones is missing from these tables; in studies checked, under half for an unresolved V gene and the rest for unknown reasons. This sample is represented by 150,000 to 200,000 clones; approximately 92% of them were singletons. Approximately 2.3% of the sample lies in the top ten. Material: PBMCs or T cells enriched from blood (not recorded which). The receptors shown here come from a woman in her thirties or forties with acute COVID-19.

V usage is TRBV7-9 and J usage is TRBJ2-3; 8 bases are a match to TRBD2. The CDR3 runs 15 residues. Germline V gene sequence: CDR1 SEHNR, CDR2 FQNEAQ (reference sequence). The V and J ends lost 7 bases and 2 bases, in that order; junction bases with no gene match: 8. CDR3 nucleotide sequence: TGTGCCAGCACCAGAGCGGGGGCGGACACAGATACGCAGTATTTT. Its translation: CASTRAGADTDTQYF. The full variable domain, with the rest looked up from reference TRBV7-9 and TRBJ2-3, is DTGVSQNPRHKITKRGQNVTFRCDPISEHNRLYWYRQTLGQGPEFLTYFQNEAQLEKSRLLSDRFSAERPKGSFSTLEIQRTEQGDSAMYLCASTRAGADTDTQYFGPGTRLTVL.

The genes are TRBV2 and TRBJ1-1, with 7 positions matching TRBD1. With V trimmed by 4 bases and J by 6 bases, 8 bases remained unmatched. The CDR3 spans 14 residues. Germline V gene data show CDR1 as SNHLY and CDR2 as FYNNEI. CDR3 DNA sequence: TGTGCCAGCAGTGGACAGGGAAGGGGCTCTGAAGCTTTCTTT. Its translation is CASSGQGRGSEAFF.

The rearrangement links TRBV2 to TRBJ1-1; D is unclear. Trimming removed 6 bases from V and 1 base from J, with 12 bases in between. The CDR3 covers 14 residues. Germline V lookup: CDR1 SNHLY, CDR2 FYNNEI. Written as DNA, the CDR3 is TGTGCCAGCAGGGGAGCGGCTGGGAACACTGAAGCTTTCTTT. Amino acids: CASRGAAGNTEAFF. The whole variable domain, remainder taken from reference TRBV2 and TRBJ1-1, is EPEVTQTPSHQVTQMGQEVILRCVPISNHLYFYWYRQILGQKVEFLVSFYNNEISEKSEIFDDQFSVERPDGSNFTLKIRSTKLEDSAMYFCASRGAAGNTEAFFGQGTRLTVV.

The chain couples TRBV4-3 to TRBJ2-2; weak D call: TRBD1 (5 bases). CDR3 length: 15 residues. V dropped 0 bases and J dropped 5 bases, with 10 bases sitting between them. Germline V gives CDR1 LGHNA, CDR2 YSLEER. The CDR3 protein is CASSQDRVGTGELFF. The CDR3 coding sequence is TGCGCCAGCAGCCAAGACAGGGTAGGAACCGGGGAGCTGTTTTTT.

The rearrangement links TRBV7-2 to TRBJ2-7, with 9 bases that match TRBD1. The CDR3 has 12 residues. Trimming removed 8 bases from V and 5 bases from J; junction bases left unmatched: 4. Germline CDR1 and CDR2: SGHTA and FQGNSA. The CDR3 region has the DNA TGTGCCAGCGGGACAGGGTTAAACGAGCAGTACTTC. It translates to CASGTGLNEQYF.

The V gene is TRBV27, the J gene TRBJ1-5; D is undetermined. From germline, CDR1 is MNHEY and CDR2 SMNVEV (reference sequence). CDR3 length: 15 residues. V shed 2 bases and J shed 0 bases, with 8 bases lying between them. The chain's CDR3 is CASSLLRFSNQPQHF. CDR3 DNA sequence: TGTGCCAGCAGTTTACTCAGATTTAGCAATCAGCCCCAGCATTTT.

J is TRBJ2-7 and V is TRBV5-4; TRBD2 matches at 12 bases. CDR3 length: 14 amino acids. CDR1 and CDR2 (germline): SGHNT, YYREEE (reference sequence). V lost 4 bases, J lost 4 bases, and 3 bases stayed unmatched. The CDR3 DNA is TGTGCCAGCAGCGCGACTAGCGGGAGTTACGAGCAGTACTTC. This codes for CASSATSGSYEQYF.

V and J are TRBV2 and TRBJ1-2, with 7 nucleotides matching TRBD1. This CDR3 has 16 residues. Trimming removed 5 bases from V and 1 base from J; junction bases left unmatched: 10. Germline-derived CDR1 and CDR2 are SNHLY and FYNNEI. The chain's CDR3 is CASSNFRDSFNYGYTF. The CDR3 region has the DNA TGTGCCAGCAGTAATTTTCGGGACAGCTTTAACTATGGCTACACCTTC.

This chain connects TRBV18 to TRBJ2-4, with D perhaps TRBD1 (5 bases). V was cut by 3 bases and J by 2 bases, with 11 bases left in between. The CDR3 consists of 15 residues. Germline V gene lookup returns CDR1 KGHSH and CDR2 LQKENI. CDR3 sequence: CASSPSRGTKNIQYF. The CDR3 region has the DNA TGTGCCAGCTCACCGTCTAGGGGAACCAAAAACATTCAGTACTTC.

In the case of this clone: This sample also contains other DNA sequences that code for the same CDR3. The chain uses TRBV3-1 (or the pseudogene TRBV3-2) and TRBJ2-2; D call uncertain. CDR1 is LGHDT and CDR2 is YNNKEL in the germline V gene (reference sequence). This CDR3 spans 15 amino acids. V was pared by 1 base and J by 2 bases, with 8 bases between. The CDR3 nucleotides are TGTGCCAGCAGCCAAGGTCGCGGTAACACCGGGGAGCTGTTTTTT. As protein: CASSQGRGNTGELFF.

This chain connects TRBV28 to TRBJ1-4; D remains unclear. The V end lost 6 bases, the J end lost 4 bases, and 3 bases lay between the germline ends. The CDR3 extends over 11 amino acids. In germline, CDR1 is MDHEN, CDR2 SYDVKM. For the CDR3, the DNA is TGTGCCAGCAGCCTTAATGAAAAACTGTTTTTT. Translated, it gives CASSLNEKLFF.

The count of this clone is one. The V gene is TRBV5-1, the J gene TRBJ2-3; tentatively, D is TRBD2 (6 bases). Germline values: CDR1 SGHRS, CDR2 YFSETQ. Trimming took 3 bases from V and 5 from J, leaving 13 bases between them. This CDR3 is 14 amino acids long. CDR3 coding DNA: TGCGCCAGCAGCTCGGGACTGGGATTAGATACGCAGTATTTT. Protein: CASSSGLGLDTQYF. The full variable domain, its missing parts supplied by reference TRBV5-1 and TRBJ2-3, is KAGVTQTPRYLIKTRGQQVTLSCSPISGHRSVSWYQQTPGQGLQFLFEYFSETQRNKGNFPGRFSGRQFSNSRSEMNVSTLELGDSALYLCASSSGLGLDTQYFGPGTRLTVL.

The chain has TRBV29-1 and TRBJ2-1; 11 nucleotides match TRBD2. V lost 7 bases and J lost 3; bases outside the gene matches: 8. Germline loops: CDR1 SQVTM, CDR2 ANQGSEA. This CDR3 has 15 amino acids. DNA of the CDR3: TGCAGCGGGGGGGGACTAGCGGCGTACTACAATGAGCAGTTCTTC. It translates to CSGGGLAAYYNEQFF.

This chain connects TRBV4-1 to TRBJ2-5; tentative D call: TRBD1 (5 bases). Germline V gene sequence: CDR1 MGHRA, CDR2 YSYEKL. The CDR3 spans 16 residues. The V gene lost 0 bases and the J gene lost 6 bases, with 17 bases spanning the gap. The CDR3 DNA reads TGCGCCAGCAGCCAAGATGGGGCTAGTAAGAAGCAGACCCAGTACTTC. It encodes CASSQDGASKKQTQYF.

This rearrangement joins TRBV25-1 to TRBJ2-4; D perhaps matches TRBD2 (6 bases). Germline V gives CDR1 MGHDK, CDR2 SYGVNS. CDR3 size: 16 residues. V gave up 1 base and J gave up 3 bases, with 13 bases separating them. Here the CDR3 reads CASSEFGGSGKNIQYF. The CDR3 coding sequence is TGTGCCAGCAGTGAATTCGGAGGGTCGGGCAAAAACATTCAGTACTTC.

This rearrangement joins TRBV28 to TRBJ1-1; D uncertain. Germline values: CDR1 MDHEN, CDR2 SYDVKM. The CDR3 covers 11 residues. V lost 2 bases and J 8 bases, leaving 6 bases between the germline ends. CDR3 protein: CASSLTSEAFF. The CDR3 region has the DNA TGTGCCAGCAGTTTAACATCAGAAGCTTTCTTT.

The chain combines TRBV4-1 with TRBJ2-5; 14 bases line up with TRBD2. CDR1 and CDR2 (germline): MGHRA, YSYEKL. CDR3 length equals 15 residues. V gave up 4 bases and J gave up 3 bases; unmatched junction bases: 1. The CDR3 coding sequence is TGCGCCAGCAGCCTGGGACTAGCGGGGGAAGAGACCCAGTACTTC. Translated, it gives CASSLGLAGEETQYF.

Written as DNA, the CDR3 is TGCAGCGGATCACCGGGACTAGCGGGAACGGGCAATGAGCAGTTCTTC. It specifies CSGSPGLAGTGNEQFF. V usage is TRBV29-1 and J usage is TRBJ2-1; 13 nucleotides align to TRBD2. Germline V gene data show CDR1 as SQVTM and CDR2 as ANQGSEA. The trim removed 7 bases at V and 6 bases at J, leaving 12 bases unmatched. The CDR3 is 16 residues long.

The chain has TRBV19 and TRBJ1-1, with D hard to call. This CDR3 is built from 14 residues. Germline V gene sequence: CDR1 LNHDA, CDR2 SQIVND (reference sequence). Trimming pared 5 bases from V and 5 bases from J, leaving 15 bases between. The CDR3 coding sequence is TGTGCCAGTAGTGGTGGGCCCCGTGGGACTGAAGCTTTCTTT. This sequence encodes CASSGGPRGTEAFF.

V gene TRBV4-3 combines with J gene TRBJ2-7, with TRBD2 matching 8 bases. The CDR3 has 14 residues. V was clipped by 2 bases and J by 0 bases; unmatched bases: 0. Germline CDR1 LGHNA, CDR2 YSLEER. Written as DNA, the CDR3 is TGCGCCAGCAGCCAAACTAGCGGCTCCTACGAGCAGTACTTC. Amino acid sequence: CASSQTSGSYEQYF.

The chain has TRBV28 and TRBJ1-5; no clear D. The CDR3 length is 13 residues. Germline V lookup: CDR1 MDHEN, CDR2 SYDVKM. V was shortened by 8 bases and J by 12 bases, with 20 bases between the two germline ends. In nucleotides, the CDR3 is TGTGCCAGCCTCCAGTCTGGTCCCCGGGTCCAGCATTTT. This codes for CASLQSGPRVQHF.

V is TRBV4-3 and J is TRBJ2-3; 14 bases line up with TRBD2. Germline lookup yields CDR1 LGHNA and CDR2 YSLEER. With V trimmed by 4 bases and J by 2 bases, 17 bases remained unmatched. This CDR3 is built from 21 residues. The CDR3 sequence: CASSRERTSGRSYLATDTQYF. As DNA, the CDR3 is TGCGCCAGCAGCCGGGAAAGGACTAGCGGGAGGTCGTACTTGGCCACAGATACGCAGTATTTT.

The V gene is TRBV6-5, the J gene TRBJ2-7; 9 bases align to TRBD1. V shed 5 bases and J 2 bases; nucleotides not matched to a gene: 4. This CDR3 region has 14 residues. The germline CDR1 and CDR2 sequences are MNHEY and SVGAGI. DNA of the CDR3: TGTGCCAGCAGTACAGGGACAGGGCCCTACGAGCAGTACTTC. Translation gives CASSTGTGPYEQYF.